Below are 23 T cell receptor beta chains sequenced from a single sample in a study of cytomegalovirus exposure and HLA in healthy donors. The PCR ran on 60 Vbeta and 13 Jbeta primers. Method: immunoSEQ multiplex PCR; TCRdb's copy keeps in-frame clones and lacks some. Of roughly 130,000 clones in the sample, around 67% are singletons; the top ten hold 2.1%. Sequenced input: PBMCs. Receptors originate from a woman aged 40 to 55 in good health and CMV-seropositive.

The J gene is TRBJ2-1, the V gene TRBV7-8; 14 nucleotides align to TRBD2. After removal of 2 bases from V and 6 bases from J, the junction contained 12 bases not matched to a gene. The V gene's germline CDR1 is SGHVS and CDR2 FQNEAQ. The CDR3 runs 19 residues. This chain's CDR3 is CASSLLGLAGGLLGNEQFF. The CDR3 bases are TGTGCCAGCAGCTTATTAGGACTAGCGGGAGGATTGCTAGGCAATGAGCAGTTCTTC.

The chain has TRBV27 and TRBJ1-6, with D uncertain. The CDR3 has 14 amino acids. The germline gives CDR1 MNHEY, CDR2 SMNVEV (reference sequence). V was shortened by 0 bases and J by 6 bases, with 6 bases between the two germline ends. CDR3 residues: CASSLSYSNSPLHF. The CDR3 region has the DNA TGTGCCAGCAGTTTATCGTACAGTAATTCACCCCTCCACTTT.

This sequence joins TRBV10-3 and TRBJ2-3; D possibly corresponds to TRBD2 (5 bases). The germline V gene has CDR1 ENHRY and CDR2 SYGVKD. V gave up 4 bases and J gave up 1 base, with 12 bases separating them. The CDR3 runs 15 residues. The CDR3, as DNA: TGTGCCATCAGTGCCGGGGTGTCTGGCACAGATACGCAGTATTTT. Amino acid sequence: CAISAGVSGTDTQYF.

This chain joins TRBV9 and TRBJ2-2, with 9 bases aligning to TRBD2. Germline lookup yields CDR1 SGDLS and CDR2 YYNGEE. V was clipped by 0 bases and J by 5 bases; unmatched bases: 5. This CDR3 spans 16 amino acids. CDR3 in DNA: TGTGCCAGCAGCGTAGCGGCGGGAGGGCCAACCGGGGAGCTGTTTTTT. Translating gives CASSVAAGGPTGELFF.

The chain is built from TRBV19 and TRBJ2-5; D remains unclear. Trimming cost V 3 bases and J 5 bases, with 13 bases left between them. The CDR3 totals 14 residues. In germline, CDR1 is LNHDA, CDR2 SQIVND (reference sequence). The CDR3 nucleotides read TGTGCCAGTAGTATCAGCCAAGCTAGGGAGACCCAGTACTTC. This sequence encodes CASSISQARETQYF.

This clone turned up a few times. The CDR3 loop reads CASSFDGTGGRGTDTQYF. DNA for the CDR3: TGTGCCAGCAGCTTTGATGGGACAGGGGGAAGAGGCACAGATACGCAGTATTTT. The rearrangement links TRBV7-8 to TRBJ2-3; 11 nucleotides line up with TRBD1. The CDR3 is made up of 18 amino acids. The ends lost 3 bases at V and 1 base at J; junction bases unmatched: 9. The germline V gene encodes CDR1 SGHVS and CDR2 FQNEAQ.

V usage is TRBV2 and J usage is TRBJ1-2; 10 positions agree with TRBD1. CDR1 is SNHLY, CDR2 FYNNEI, per germline. The CDR3 loop spans 15 amino acids. With 1 base clipped from V and 4 bases from J, the junction kept 3 bases outside the gene matches. CDR3 region: CASSEGDRGPYGYTF. For the CDR3, the DNA is TGTGCCAGCAGTGAAGGGGACAGGGGACCCTATGGCTACACCTTC. Full variable domain (missing parts from reference TRBV2 and TRBJ1-2): EPEVTQTPSHQVTQMGQEVILRCVPISNHLYFYWYRQILGQKVEFLVSFYNNEISEKSEIFDDQFSVERPDGSNFTLKIRSTKLEDSAMYFCASSEGDRGPYGYTFGSGTRLTVV.

This chain uses TRBV7-9 with TRBJ1-1, with 8 bases matching TRBD1. Losses at the gene ends were 5 bases for V and 7 bases for J; bases not matched to a gene: 9. The CDR3 covers 14 residues. Germline V gene lookup returns CDR1 SEHNR and CDR2 FQNEAQ (reference sequence). In DNA form, the CDR3 reads TGTGCCAGCAGCCCAGAGACAGGACAGGGTGAAGCTTTCTTT. Amino acid sequence: CASSPETGQGEAFF. Supplemented by reference TRBV7-9 and TRBJ1-1, the full variable domain reads DTGVSQNPRHKITKRGQNVTFRCDPISEHNRLYWYRQTLGQGPEFLTYFQNEAQLEKSRLLSDRFSAERPKGSFSTLEIQRTEQGDSAMYLCASSPETGQGEAFFGQGTRLTVV.

This rearrangement joins TRBV6-5 to TRBJ2-5, with TRBD2 matching 8 bases. Germline-derived CDR1 and CDR2 are MNHEY and SVGAGI. The CDR3 has 15 residues. J gave up 2 bases and V 10 bases, and 12 bases lay outside the gene matches. The CDR3 reads CATSKRGQIQETQYF. CDR3 DNA: TGTGCCACTTCTAAGCGGGGGCAAATACAAGAGACCCAGTACTTC.

V gene TRBV4-3 combines with J gene TRBJ2-3, with D maybe TRBD2 (8 bases). The germline gives CDR1 LGHNA, CDR2 YSLEER. The germline V and J ends were trimmed by 0 bases and 4 bases, with 17 bases remaining between them. The CDR3 has 17 amino acids. The CDR3 loop is CASSQDREGAWADTQYF. The CDR3 DNA is TGCGCCAGCAGCCAAGATCGGGAGGGGGCCTGGGCAGATACGCAGTATTTT.

This chain's CDR3 is CASSQGAGEEETQYF. The CDR3 DNA is TGTGCCAGCAGCCAAGGGGCGGGAGAAGAGGAGACCCAGTACTTC. V and J are TRBV4-2 and TRBJ2-5, with TRBD2 matching over 7 bases. The V and J ends lost 1 base and 5 bases, in that order; junction bases with no gene match: 7. There are 15 residues in the CDR3. Per germline, CDR1 LGHNA and CDR2 YNFKEQ.

This clone was counted a single time. The genes are TRBV15 and TRBJ2-3; D remains ambiguous. The germline V gene has CDR1 LNHNV and CDR2 YYDKDF (reference sequence). CDR3 length: 13 residues. With 1 base removed from V and 6 bases from J, the gap between germline ends came to 8 bases. The CDR3: CATSRGPMDTQYF. The CDR3 nucleotides are TGTGCCACCAGCAGAGGGCCGATGGATACGCAGTATTTT.

Here the CDR3 DNA reads TGTGCCAGCAGTTTACCCCTGGGAGGCAATCAGCCCCAGCATTTT. Translating it yields CASSLPLGGNQPQHF. The V and J genes are TRBV28 and TRBJ1-5; no clear D. The germline CDR1 and CDR2 sequences are MDHEN and SYDVKM. The V and J ends lost 2 bases and 2 bases respectively, with 10 bases between them. This CDR3 is 15 amino acids long. Filled out from reference TRBV28 and TRBJ1-5, the complete variable domain reads DVKVTQSSRYLVKRTGEKVFLECVQDMDHENMFWYRQDPGLGLRLIYFSYDVKMKEKGDIPEGYSVSREKKERFSLILESASTNQTSMYLCASSLPLGGNQPQHFGDGTRLSIL.

The V and J genes are TRBV6-1 and TRBJ2-7, with D tentatively TRBD1 (7 bases). V lost 6 bases, J lost 0 bases, and 12 bases lay in between. CDR1 and CDR2 (germline): MNHNS, SASEGT. The CDR3 extends over 14 amino acids. CDR3 DNA: TGTGCCAGCAGGCGGGACAGCAGCTCCTACGAGCAGTACTTC. Protein product: CASRRDSSSYEQYF.

The chain employs TRBV6-5 and TRBJ2-1; 9 positions agree with TRBD2. Germline assignment: CDR1 MNHEY and CDR2 SVGAGI. There are 14 residues in the CDR3. The V and J ends lost 5 bases and 3 bases, in that order; junction bases with no gene match: 2. The CDR3 sequence: CASSRGGDYNEQFF. CDR3 sequence (DNA): TGTGCCAGCAGTCGCGGGGGGGACTACAATGAGCAGTTCTTC.

This clone was observed a single time. The V call is TRBV27, the J call TRBJ1-5; 11 bases agree with TRBD1. After removal of 3 bases from V and 4 bases from J, the junction contained 2 bases not matched to a gene. The CDR3 runs to 15 residues. Germline-derived CDR1 and CDR2 are MNHEY and SMNVEV (reference sequence). The CDR3: CASSFGTGGNQPQHF. In DNA form, the CDR3 reads TGTGCCAGCAGTTTTGGGACAGGGGGGAATCAGCCCCAGCATTTT.

The chain employs TRBV29-1 and TRBJ2-3; D gene unclear. Trimming took off 3 bases at V and 0 bases at J, with 4 bases between the two ends. The germline gives CDR1 SQVTM, CDR2 ANQGSEA. The CDR3 spans 12 residues. CDR3 in DNA: TGCAGCGTTGATACTAGCACAGATACGCAGTATTTT. Translating gives CSVDTSTDTQYF.

This chain links TRBV19 with TRBJ1-1, with 7 nucleotides matching TRBD1. The germline V gene has CDR1 LNHDA and CDR2 SQIVND (reference sequence). The CDR3 length is 16 residues. V trimming: 4 bases; J trimming: 1 base; junction bases outside the gene matches: 9. The CDR3 coding sequence is TGTGCCAGTAGTAAGAGGACCCGGACAGGGAACACTGAAGCTTTCTTT. Translating it yields CASSKRTRTGNTEAFF.

This chain connects TRBV20-1 to TRBJ2-1; no firm D call. The CDR3 totals 10 residues. Between the trimmed V and J ends, which lost 5 bases and 8 bases, there was a span of 7 bases. Germline CDR1 and CDR2: DFQATT and SNEGSKA (reference sequence). CDR3 region: CSASADEQFF. For the CDR3, the DNA is TGCAGTGCTTCCGCGGATGAGCAGTTCTTC.

As for this clone: A read error may account for a junction end that differs from germline. V usage is TRBV7-9 and J usage is TRBJ2-2; 8 bases fit TRBD2. The CDR3 sequence is 16 residues long. In germline, CDR1 is SEHNR, CDR2 FQNEAQ (reference sequence). The CDR3 is CSSSPRGGSLTGELFF. The CDR3 coding sequence is TGTTCCAGCAGCCCCCGGGGGGGATCCCTCACCGGGGAGCTGTTTTTT.

V and J are TRBV30 and TRBJ1-6, with no clear D. The CDR3 is 14 amino acids. V lost 0 bases and J lost 9, with 12 bases in between. Germline loops: CDR1 GTSNPN, CDR2 SVGIG (reference sequence). Here the CDR3 reads CAWSVSGNGSPLHF. CDR3 sequence (DNA): TGTGCCTGGAGTGTGTCGGGGAATGGTTCACCCCTCCACTTT.

This rearrangement joins TRBV19 to TRBJ2-2, with 7 bases that match TRBD1. Germline V gene lookup returns CDR1 LNHDA and CDR2 SQIVND (reference sequence). V was clipped by 6 bases and J by 4 bases; unmatched bases: 8. The CDR3 length is 15 residues. CDR3 sequence reads: CASRVQGRGTGELFF. The CDR3 coding sequence is TGTGCCAGTAGAGTACAGGGGCGCGGCACCGGGGAGCTGTTTTTT.

The chain links TRBV11-2 to TRBJ2-7, with 9 bases identical to TRBD1. V trimming: 7 bases; J trimming: 2 bases; junction bases outside the gene matches: 12. This CDR3 region has 16 residues. Germline V gene sequence: CDR1 SGHAT, CDR2 FQNNGV. CDR3 loop: CASKSTPRTGAYEQYF. CDR3 DNA: TGTGCCAGCAAGTCTACGCCGAGGACAGGGGCCTACGAGCAGTACTTC. Full variable domain (remainder filled in from reference TRBV11-2 and TRBJ2-7): EAGVAQSPRYKIIEKRQSVAFWCNPISGHATLYWYQQILGQGPKLLIQFQNNGVVDDSQLPKDRFSAERLKGVDSTLKIQPAKLEDSAVYLCASKSTPRTGAYEQYFGPGTRLTVT.